Listed below are T cell receptor beta chains from one sample, sequenced in a study of regulatory T cells in long-lasting Graves disease. TCRdb independently ran MiXCR on the multiplex PCR reads; one entry per CDR3 protein. The repertoire has about 450,000 distinct CDR3 sequences, around 20% of them found once; the top ten carry about 27%. The sequenced sample was peripheral blood mononuclear cells (PBMCs), obtained when the disease was refractory, from a patient treated with antithyroid drugs. These receptors were collected from a female donor with Graves disease. Both conserved end residues are part of each CDR3. Each record gives: V gene, D gene, clone size, J gene, CDR3 protein, CDR3 DNA. D genes are given only for firm matches. Rows give clone size only sometimes, using once, few, many, or a class for an expanded clone.

v_call: TRBV20-1; d_call: .; clone_size: .; j_call: TRBJ1-6; cdr3_aa: CSARLQGSGSPLHF; cdr3_nt: TGCAGTGCTAGACTCCAGGGGAGCGGATCACCCCTCCACTTT
v_call: TRBV28; d_call: TRBD1; clone_size: many; j_call: TRBJ1-1; cdr3_aa: CASSLFETGKNFF; cdr3_nt: TGTGCCAGCAGTTTATTCGAGACAGGGAAGAACTTCTTT
v_call: TRBV7-9; d_call: .; clone_size: .; j_call: TRBJ2-7; cdr3_aa: CASSFSPGTRTEYEQYF; cdr3_nt: TGTGCCAGCAGCTTCAGTCCAGGAACGCGGACGGAGTACGAGCAGTACTTC
v_call: TRBV12-3/TRBV12-4; d_call: TRBD2; clone_size: many; j_call: TRBJ2-7; cdr3_aa: CASSELAGSSYEQYF; cdr3_nt: TGTGCCAGCAGTGAGCTAGCGGGATCGTCCTACGAGCAGTACTTC
v_call: TRBV30; d_call: .; clone_size: many; j_call: TRBJ1-4; cdr3_aa: CAWSVLAAEKLFF; cdr3_nt: TGTGCCTGGAGTGTACTAGCCGCCGAAAAACTGTTTTTT
v_call: TRBV29-1; d_call: .; clone_size: .; j_call: TRBJ2-7; cdr3_aa: CSVSKLRSYEQYF; cdr3_nt: TGCAGCGTCTCTAAGTTGCGATCCTACGAGCAGTACTTC
v_call: TRBV27; d_call: TRBD2; clone_size: .; j_call: TRBJ2-7; cdr3_aa: CASSLSPPPGLRSGLAGGFYEQYF; cdr3_nt: TGTGCCAGCAGTTTATCCCCTCCTCCCGGGTTACGGTCGGGACTAGCGGGAGGTTTCTACGAGCAGTACTTC
v_call: TRBV12-3/TRBV12-4; d_call: .; clone_size: .; j_call: TRBJ2-1; cdr3_aa: CASTERGSLKEQFF; cdr3_nt: TGTGCCAGCACTGAGAGGGGATCCTTGAAGGAGCAGTTCTTC
v_call: TRBV19; d_call: .; clone_size: once; j_call: TRBJ2-2; cdr3_aa: CASSIVGQDTGELFF; cdr3_nt: TGTGCCAGTAGTATAGTGGGGCAGGACACCGGGGAGCTGTTTTTT
v_call: TRBV29-1; d_call: TRBD1; clone_size: many; j_call: TRBJ1-3; cdr3_aa: CSVGGQDSGNTIYF; cdr3_nt: TGCAGCGTTGGAGGACAGGACTCTGGAAACACCATATATTTT
v_call: TRBV6-1; d_call: TRBD1; clone_size: .; j_call: TRBJ1-2; cdr3_aa: CASHGTGGGYGYTF; cdr3_nt: TGTGCCAGCCACGGGACAGGGGGCGGCTATGGCTACACCTTC
v_call: TRBV28; d_call: .; clone_size: many; j_call: TRBJ1-1; cdr3_aa: CASFKSNTEAFF; cdr3_nt: TGTGCCAGCTTCAAGTCAAACACTGAAGCTTTCTTT
v_call: TRBV6-5; d_call: .; clone_size: many; j_call: TRBJ1-1; cdr3_aa: CASSYGGRGGFF; cdr3_nt: TGTGCCAGCAGTTACGGCGGCCGAGGGGGTTTCTTT